These 19 T cell receptor beta chains were sequenced from one sample in a study of cytomegalovirus exposure and HLA in healthy donors. PCR primers comprised 60 Vbeta and 13 Jbeta primers. Here immunoSEQ multiplex PCR was the method, and the copy in TCRdb shows in-frame clones only, minus some. Recorded for this sample: 90,000 to 120,000 clones. The source material was PBMCs. The source of these receptors is a man aged 45-65 years in good health and CMV-seronegative.

This sequence joins TRBV6-6 and TRBJ2-1; D gene ambiguous. Germline CDR1 MNHNY, CDR2 SVGAGI (reference sequence). CDR3 length: 14 amino acids. With 7 bases removed from V and 8 bases from J, the gap between germline ends came to 18 bases. CDR3 amino acids: CASTHLGQPHEQFF. The CDR3 bases are TGTGCCAGCACCCATCTAGGCCAGCCCCATGAGCAGTTCTTC.

The rearrangement joins TRBV28 to TRBJ2-3, with TRBD2 identical over 8 bases. CDR1 is MDHEN and CDR2 is SYDVKM in the germline V gene. The CDR3 covers 12 residues. V was clipped by 10 bases and J by 2 bases; unmatched bases: 2. The CDR3 region is CATGGVTDTQYF. The CDR3 coding sequence is TGTGCCACCGGGGGGGTCACAGATACGCAGTATTTT. The whole variable domain, remainder taken from reference TRBV28 and TRBJ2-3, is DVKVTQSSRYLVKRTGEKVFLECVQDMDHENMFWYRQDPGLGLRLIYFSYDVKMKEKGDIPEGYSVSREKKERFSLILESASTNQTSMYLCATGGVTDTQYFGPGTRLTVL.

The V and J genes are TRBV9 and TRBJ2-1, with 11 bases aligning to TRBD2. Germline values: CDR1 SGDLS, CDR2 YYNGEE. This CDR3 is built from 14 residues. The V segment lost 7 bases and the J segment 5 bases; nucleotides outside the gene matches: 5. The CDR3 bases are TGTGCCAGCGGGCTAGCGGGAGGCCACAATGAGCAGTTCTTC. Protein product: CASGLAGGHNEQFF.

This rearrangement joins TRBV14 to TRBJ2-7, with 9 bases that match TRBD2. Germline V gene sequence: CDR1 SGHDN, CDR2 FVKESK. The ends lost 4 bases at V and 3 bases at J; junction bases unmatched: 7. The CDR3 sequence is 15 residues long. The CDR3 DNA reads TGTGCCAGCAGCCGCCTGACTAGCGGCGGCTACGAGCAGTACTTC. The encoded protein is CASSRLTSGGYEQYF.

The CDR3 DNA follows: TGTGCCAGCAGCTTATCAGAAACCGGGGAGCTGTTTTTT. Amino acid sequence: CASSLSETGELFF. The chain combines TRBV7-9 with TRBJ2-2; D is uncertain. CDR1 SEHNR and CDR2 FQNEAQ come from the germline V gene (reference sequence). Trimming shortened V by 2 bases and J by 5 bases, and 6 bases separated the two germline ends. The CDR3 has 13 residues.

The rearrangement joins TRBV27 to TRBJ2-1, with 12 positions matching TRBD2. J gave up 12 bases and V 6 bases, and 15 bases lay outside the gene matches. This CDR3 has 16 amino acids. Per the germline V gene, CDR1 is MNHEY and CDR2 is SMNVEV (reference sequence). CDR3 sequence: CASSSLLAGGPGGQFF. For the CDR3, the DNA is TGTGCCAGCAGCTCTCTCCTAGCGGGAGGGCCCGGGGGGCAGTTCTTC.

This rearrangement joins TRBV2 to TRBJ1-2; perhaps TRBD1 as D (6 bases). Trimming left V 7 bases short and J 1 base short, with 10 bases between. The CDR3 length is 13 residues. From germline, CDR1 is SNHLY and CDR2 FYNNEI. The CDR3 region has the DNA TGTGCCAGCACATTGGGACATAACTATGGCTACACCTTC. Its translation is CASTLGHNYGYTF.

The rearrangement joins TRBV29-1 to TRBJ2-5; D not resolved. V was shortened by 5 bases and J by 5 bases, with 12 bases between the two germline ends. Germline V gene lookup returns CDR1 SQVTM and CDR2 ANQGSEA. The CDR3 totals 12 residues. The CDR3 reads CSVSVLSETQYF. The CDR3 DNA reads TGCAGCGTTTCCGTCCTGTCGGAGACCCAGTACTTC. Full variable domain (missing parts from reference TRBV29-1 and TRBJ2-5): SAVISQKPSRDICQRGTSLTIQCQVDSQVTMMFWYRQQPGQSLTLIATANQGSEATYESGFVIDKFPISRPNLTFSTLTVSNMSPEDSSIYLCSVSVLSETQYFGPGTRLLVL.

The chain has TRBV4-3 and TRBJ2-5; the match to TRBD1 covers 10 bases. The J call could be wrong; TRBJ2-7 is a better fit for the DNA end. Germline V gene sequence: CDR1 LGHNA, CDR2 YSLEER. This CDR3 spans 14 amino acids. CDR3 sequence (DNA): TGCGCCAGCAGCCAGGGACAGGGGTCAGACGAGCAGTACTTC. Residues: CASSQGQGSDEQYF.

The chain carries TRBV5-6 and TRBJ1-6, with a tentative D call TRBD1 (5 bases). V was shortened by 0 bases and J by 14 bases, with 18 bases between the two germline ends. CDR3 size: 15 residues. CDR1 and CDR2 (germline): SGHDT, YYEEEE. Written as DNA, the CDR3 is TGTGCCAGCAGCTTGGGGGCGTCCGGGGGTTGGGCCCTCCACTTT. Its translation: CASSLGASGGWALHF.

This chain links TRBV5-5 with TRBJ2-5; D might be TRBD1 (6 bases). Germline V gene lookup returns CDR1 SGHKS and CDR2 YYEKEE (reference sequence). V lost 3 bases and J lost 7, with 19 bases in between. This CDR3 contains 15 residues. The CDR3 sequence is CASSSDSLSRGTQYF. CDR3 DNA: TGTGCCAGCAGCTCGGACAGTCTGAGTCGAGGGACCCAGTACTTC.

The chain couples TRBV12-5 to TRBJ2-7, with D perhaps TRBD2 (6 bases). The CDR3 sequence is 13 residues long. Germline CDR1 LGHNT, CDR2 FRNRAP. The V and J ends lost 4 bases and 3 bases respectively, with 10 bases between them. In DNA form, the CDR3 reads TGTGCTAGTGGTTCCGGGAGCAGCTACGAGCAGTACTTC. It translates to CASGSGSSYEQYF.

This chain uses TRBV7-2 with TRBJ2-7, with D tentatively TRBD2 (6 bases). The V end was cut by 3 bases, the J end by 1 base, with 13 bases between. Germline-derived CDR1 and CDR2 are SGHTA and FQGNSA. This CDR3 is 15 amino acids long. CDR3 loop: CASSLGLVRSYEQYF. CDR3 DNA: TGTGCCAGCAGCTTGGGACTGGTCCGTTCCTACGAGCAGTACTTC.

For the CDR3, the DNA is TGCGCCAGCAGCCAAGATCCGGGAATGAACACTGAAGCTTTCTTT. Amino acids: CASSQDPGMNTEAFF. The V gene is TRBV4-3, the J gene TRBJ1-1; D ambiguous. There are 15 residues in the CDR3. Trimming shortened V by 0 bases and J by 0 bases, and 8 bases separated the two germline ends. Germline CDR1 is LGHNA and CDR2 is YSLEER.

The rearrangement links TRBV6-1 to TRBJ1-2, with 9 bases lining up with TRBD1. V lost 1 base and J lost 3; bases outside the gene matches: 6. Germline CDR1 and CDR2: MNHNS and SASEGT. CDR3 length: 16 amino acids. CDR3 sequence (DNA): TGTGCCAGCAGTGAAGTGTATCGGGACAGGGACTATGGCTACACCTTC. Its translation: CASSEVYRDRDYGYTF.

The chain is built from TRBV18 and TRBJ1-1; D might be TRBD1 (5 bases). The CDR3 has 15 residues. V lost 2 bases to trimming and J lost 1 base, with 11 bases between them. The germline gives CDR1 KGHSH, CDR2 LQKENI. CDR3 amino acids: CASSPGAGQNTEAFF. CDR3 in DNA: TGTGCCAGCTCACCAGGAGCCGGACAGAACACTGAAGCTTTCTTT.

This chain links TRBV18 with TRBJ2-1; D may be TRBD1 (6 bases). This CDR3 region has 16 residues. Germline CDR1 KGHSH, CDR2 LQKENI. With 2 bases removed from V and 7 bases from J, the gap between germline ends came to 18 bases. The CDR3 sequence: CASSPDENRVANEQFF. Written as DNA, the CDR3 is TGTGCCAGCTCACCAGATGAAAACAGGGTGGCGAATGAGCAGTTCTTC.

The gene calls are TRBV6-5 and TRBJ1-1; 8 bases agree with TRBD1. This CDR3 contains 14 residues. Germline V lookup: CDR1 MNHEY, CDR2 SVGAGI. After removal of 2 bases from V and 1 base from J, the junction contained 0 bases not matched to a gene. The CDR3, as DNA: TGTGCCAGCAGTTACGACAGGGGGAACACTGAAGCTTTCTTT. Its protein is CASSYDRGNTEAFF.

The DNA for the CDR3 is TGTGCCACCAGGCTTAGAATTGGCTACGAGCAGTACTTC. This codes for CATRLRIGYEQYF. The chain is built from TRBV6-6 and TRBJ2-7; D not certain. The CDR3 loop spans 13 amino acids. Germline V CDR1 and CDR2: MNHNY, SVGAGI (reference sequence). V lost 10 bases and J 3 bases, leaving 16 bases between the germline ends.